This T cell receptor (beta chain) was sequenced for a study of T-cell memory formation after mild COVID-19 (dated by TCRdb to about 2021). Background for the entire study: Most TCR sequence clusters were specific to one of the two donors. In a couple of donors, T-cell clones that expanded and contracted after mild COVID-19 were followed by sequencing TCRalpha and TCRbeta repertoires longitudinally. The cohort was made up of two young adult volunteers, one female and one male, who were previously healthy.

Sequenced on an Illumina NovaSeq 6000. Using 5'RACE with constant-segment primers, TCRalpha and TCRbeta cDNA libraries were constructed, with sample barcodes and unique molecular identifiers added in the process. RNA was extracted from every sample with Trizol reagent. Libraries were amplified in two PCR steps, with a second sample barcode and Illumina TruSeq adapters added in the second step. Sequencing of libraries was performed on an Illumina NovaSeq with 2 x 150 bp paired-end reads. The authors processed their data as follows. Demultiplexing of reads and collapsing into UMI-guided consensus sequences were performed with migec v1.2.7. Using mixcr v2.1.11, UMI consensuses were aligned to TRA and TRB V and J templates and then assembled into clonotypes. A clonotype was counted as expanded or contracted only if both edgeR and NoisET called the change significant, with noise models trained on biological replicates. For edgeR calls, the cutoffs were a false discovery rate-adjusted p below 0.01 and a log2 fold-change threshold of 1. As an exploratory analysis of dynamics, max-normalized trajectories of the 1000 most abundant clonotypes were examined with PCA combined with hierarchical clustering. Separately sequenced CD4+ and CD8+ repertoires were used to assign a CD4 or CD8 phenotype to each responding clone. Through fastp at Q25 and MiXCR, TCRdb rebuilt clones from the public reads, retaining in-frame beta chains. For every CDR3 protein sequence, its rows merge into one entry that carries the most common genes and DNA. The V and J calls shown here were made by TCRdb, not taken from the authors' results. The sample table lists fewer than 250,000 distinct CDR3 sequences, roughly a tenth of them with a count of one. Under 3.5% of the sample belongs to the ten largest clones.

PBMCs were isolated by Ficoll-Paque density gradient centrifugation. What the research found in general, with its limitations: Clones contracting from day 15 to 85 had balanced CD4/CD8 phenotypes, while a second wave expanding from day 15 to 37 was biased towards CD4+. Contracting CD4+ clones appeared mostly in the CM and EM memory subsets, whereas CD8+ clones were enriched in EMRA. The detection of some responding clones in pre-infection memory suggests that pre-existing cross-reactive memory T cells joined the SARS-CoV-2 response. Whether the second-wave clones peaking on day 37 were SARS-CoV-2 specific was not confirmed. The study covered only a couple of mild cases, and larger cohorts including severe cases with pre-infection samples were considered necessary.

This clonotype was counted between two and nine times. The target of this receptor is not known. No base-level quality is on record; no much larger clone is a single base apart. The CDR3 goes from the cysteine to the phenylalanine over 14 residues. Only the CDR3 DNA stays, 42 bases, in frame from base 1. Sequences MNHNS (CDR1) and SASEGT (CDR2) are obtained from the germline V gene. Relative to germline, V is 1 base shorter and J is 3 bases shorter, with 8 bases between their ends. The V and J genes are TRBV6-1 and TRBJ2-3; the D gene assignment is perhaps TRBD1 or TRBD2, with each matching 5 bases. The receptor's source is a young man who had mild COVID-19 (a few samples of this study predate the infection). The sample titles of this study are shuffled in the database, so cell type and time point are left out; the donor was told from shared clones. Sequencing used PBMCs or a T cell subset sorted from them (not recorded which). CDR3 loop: CASSEGWGTDTQYF. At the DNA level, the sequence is TGTGCCAGCAGTGAAGGTTGGGGGACAGATACGCAGTATTTT.